Following are 27 T cell receptor beta chains from one sample sequenced in a study of Ad26.COV2.S vaccination and SARS-CoV-2 variants. Method: immunoSEQ multiplex PCR; TCRdb's copy keeps in-frame clones and lacks some. The sample lists 300,000 to 400,000 clones, about 91% occurring once. The material sequenced was peripheral blood, taken after recovery from COVID-19. The receptor source for this set is a human donor who had recovered from COVID-19.

V and J are TRBV28 and TRBJ2-5; 8 bases are a match to TRBD2. This CDR3 comprises 16 residues. V shed 5 bases and J 5 bases; nucleotides not matched to a gene: 13. Germline-derived CDR1 and CDR2 are MDHEN and SYDVKM. The CDR3 loop is CASSGYEGRGAETQYF. In DNA form, the CDR3 reads TGTGCCAGCAGTGGGTACGAGGGGCGGGGGGCCGAGACCCAGTACTTC.

This chain links TRBV5-6 with TRBJ2-7; 10 bases agree with TRBD1. V trimming: 3 bases; J trimming: 7 bases; junction bases outside the gene matches: 13. Germline V gene sequence: CDR1 SGHDT, CDR2 YYEEEE. This CDR3 contains 16 residues. Written as DNA, the CDR3 is TGTGCCAGCAGCTACCCCCGGGACAGGGGTTTTGGGGAGCAGTACTTC. This encodes CASSYPRDRGFGEQYF.

The rearrangement joins TRBV7-6 to TRBJ2-1, with 8 bases aligning to TRBD2. The CDR3 sequence is 15 residues long. Germline CDR1 and CDR2: SGHVS and FNYEAQ. With V trimmed by 5 bases and J by 6 bases, 9 bases remained unmatched. CDR3 coding DNA: TGTGCCAGCAGCCCCGAGAGCGGGGGAATCAATGAGCAGTTCTTC. Amino acids: CASSPESGGINEQFF.

V usage is TRBV4-1 and J usage is TRBJ2-1; 8 positions agree with TRBD2. CDR1 and CDR2 (germline): MGHRA, YSYEKL. V lost 4 bases to trimming and J lost 8 bases; unmatched junction nucleotides: 13. The CDR3 is made up of 16 amino acids. CDR3 region: CASSRGPRGGEYEQFF. The DNA for the CDR3 is TGCGCCAGCAGCCGAGGCCCCCGGGGGGGAGAGTATGAGCAGTTCTTC.

The chain joins TRBV7-9 to TRBJ2-3; D possibly corresponds to TRBD2 (5 bases). The CDR3 runs to 17 residues. The V end lost 5 bases, the J end lost 5 bases, and 23 bases lay between the germline ends. The germline CDR1 and CDR2 sequences are SEHNR and FQNEAQ (reference sequence). CDR3 protein: CASSPGRGVGAGDTQYF. CDR3 DNA: TGTGCCAGCAGCCCAGGACGGGGTGTGGGTGCGGGAGATACGCAGTATTTT.

Comment on this clone: The same CDR3 is also encoded by other DNA sequences in this sample. V usage is TRBV6-5 and J usage is TRBJ1-1; a weak D match, TRBD1 (5 bases). V was cut by 2 bases and J by 4 bases, with 8 bases left in between. This CDR3 has 13 amino acids. Germline loops: CDR1 MNHEY, CDR2 SVGAGI. The CDR3: CASSYGGGTEAFF. CDR3 in DNA: TGTGCCAGCAGTTACGGTGGGGGCACTGAAGCTTTCTTT.

This chain connects TRBV5-1 to TRBJ2-1, with a tentative D call TRBD2 (5 bases). The V gene lost 3 bases and the J gene lost 5 bases, with 15 bases spanning the gap. The CDR3 sequence is 15 residues long. Germline V gene lookup returns CDR1 SGHRS and CDR2 YFSETQ. CDR3 sequence reads: CASSWRWARNNEQFF. The CDR3 DNA follows: TGCGCCAGCAGCTGGAGGTGGGCACGTAACAATGAGCAGTTCTTC.

In its sample, this clone was seen once. The rearrangement links TRBV3-1 (or the pseudogene TRBV3-2) to TRBJ2-3, with D perhaps TRBD2 (6 bases). V dropped 3 bases and J dropped 1 base, with 11 bases sitting between them. Per the germline V gene, CDR1 is LGHDT and CDR2 is YNNKEL (reference sequence). CDR3 size: 15 residues. CDR3 DNA sequence: TGTGCCAGCAGCCAGCGGGACCCCGGCACAGATACGCAGTATTTT. This gives the protein CASSQRDPGTDTQYF.

The chain carries TRBV10-2 and TRBJ2-2; 7 bases map to TRBD1. The CDR3 sequence is 16 residues long. Trimming removed 3 bases from V and 0 bases from J; junction bases left unmatched: 4. Germline V CDR1 and CDR2: WSHSY, SAAADI. CDR3 residues: CASSDLGQANTGELFF. CDR3 sequence (DNA): TGCGCCAGCAGTGATTTAGGACAGGCGAACACCGGGGAGCTGTTTTTT.

The rearrangement links TRBV9 to TRBJ2-3; the D is unclear. This CDR3 spans 15 amino acids. Trimming removed 0 bases at V and 3 bases at J, with 11 bases between. Per germline, CDR1 SGDLS and CDR2 YYNGEE. The CDR3 region is CASSVEGRRTDTQYF. In DNA form, the CDR3 reads TGTGCCAGCAGCGTAGAAGGCAGGAGAACAGATACGCAGTATTTT.

This chain uses TRBV27 with TRBJ1-5; no definite D call. Trimming shortened V by 7 bases and J by 1 base, and 8 bases separated the two germline ends. The length of the CDR3 is 13 residues. Germline loops: CDR1 MNHEY, CDR2 SMNVEV (reference sequence). CDR3 nucleotides: TGTGCCAGCACCCCCGGGAGCAATCAGCCCCAGCATTTT. It encodes CASTPGSNQPQHF.

The chain uses TRBV11-2 and TRBJ1-2; no clear D. Germline CDR1 is SGHAT and CDR2 is FQNNGV. V was clipped by 2 bases and J by 4 bases, with 11 bases between them. The CDR3 extends over 14 amino acids. Written as DNA, the CDR3 is TGTGCCAGCAGCTTAAACGCGTTACTCTATGGCTACACCTTC. Its translation: CASSLNALLYGYTF.

V and J are TRBV19 and TRBJ2-2, with 8 bases aligning to TRBD2. The V segment lost 1 base and the J segment 3 bases; nucleotides outside the gene matches: 1. Germline V gene sequence: CDR1 LNHDA, CDR2 SQIVND (reference sequence). The CDR3 is 15 amino acids. The CDR3 protein is CASSIAGGYTGELFF. The CDR3 region has the DNA TGTGCCAGTAGTATAGCGGGGGGGTACACCGGGGAGCTGTTTTTT.

The chain combines TRBV6-6 with TRBJ2-7; D is undetermined. The V gene's germline CDR1 is MNHNY and CDR2 SVGAGI (reference sequence). V was trimmed by 0 bases and J by 2 bases, leaving 14 bases between them. The CDR3 runs 16 residues. CDR3 nucleotide sequence: TGTGCCAGCAGTTACTCCCTGATTTCTGAGGCCTACGAGCAGTACTTC. This translates into CASSYSLISEAYEQYF.

This sequence joins TRBV6-5 and TRBJ1-6; D uncertain. Germline V gives CDR1 MNHEY, CDR2 SVGAGI. This CDR3 spans 14 amino acids. V lost 8 bases and J 3 bases, leaving 11 bases between the germline ends. The CDR3: CASSGQLYNSPLHF. CDR3 sequence (DNA): TGTGCCAGCTCTGGTCAGCTCTATAATTCACCCCTCCACTTT.

This CDR3 is CAIRMTEVNTEAFF. CDR3 bases: TGTGCCATCCGAATGACAGAAGTGAACACTGAAGCTTTCTTT. The rearrangement uses TRBV10-3 and TRBJ1-1; D is perhaps TRBD1 (5 bases). CDR3 length: 14 residues. Trimming took 8 bases from V and 0 from J, leaving 13 bases between them. Germline V gives CDR1 ENHRY, CDR2 SYGVKD.

The rearrangement uses TRBV5-4 and TRBJ2-3, with 7 positions matching TRBD1. The CDR3 has 15 residues. Germline CDR1 reads SGHNT; CDR2 reads YYREEE (reference sequence). V gave up 4 bases and J gave up 4 bases; unmatched junction bases: 9. Here the CDR3 reads CASSAQGFSADTQYF. CDR3 DNA sequence: TGTGCCAGCAGCGCACAGGGGTTCTCGGCAGATACGCAGTATTTT.

J is TRBJ2-3 and V is TRBV29-1; D unresolved. The CDR3 has 11 residues. Between the trimmed V and J ends, which lost 8 bases and 3 bases, there was a span of 9 bases. CDR1 and CDR2 (germline): SQVTM, ANQGSEA. Here the CDR3 DNA reads TGCAGCCTTGGGGTGACAGATACGCAGTATTTT. Protein sequence: CSLGVTDTQYF.

The chain employs TRBV5-5 and TRBJ2-7; D call uncertain. CDR3 length equals 15 residues. Between the trimmed V and J ends, which lost 4 bases and 1 base, there was a span of 15 bases. From germline, CDR1 is SGHKS and CDR2 YYEKEE (reference sequence). The CDR3 here is CASSPTGFPSYEQYF. Written as DNA, the CDR3 is TGTGCCAGCAGCCCTACCGGGTTCCCGTCCTACGAGCAGTACTTC.

CDR3 region: CASSRNRGTETQYF. DNA of the CDR3: TGTGCCAGCAGCCGAAACAGGGGAACAGAGACCCAGTACTTC. The gene calls are TRBV3-1 (or the pseudogene TRBV3-2) and TRBJ2-5; TRBD1 agrees at 7 bases. CDR1 and CDR2 from the germline V gene are LGHDT and YNNKEL (reference sequence). J lost 4 bases, V lost 4 bases, and 6 bases had no gene match. The CDR3 runs to 14 residues.

This chain uses TRBV27 with TRBJ2-1; D remains ambiguous. Deletions cut 5 bases from V and 1 base from J, with 12 bases between. Germline CDR1 and CDR2: MNHEY and SMNVEV (reference sequence). This CDR3 comprises 15 residues. The CDR3 DNA is TGTGCCAGCAGTCCCCTCGACGGATCCTACAATGAGCAGTTCTTC. It codes for CASSPLDGSYNEQFF.

This clone has just one count. V and J are TRBV24-1 and TRBJ2-1; tentative D call: TRBD1 (6 bases). The CDR3 has 15 residues. Germline V gives CDR1 KGHDR, CDR2 SFDVKD. The V gene lost 4 bases and the J gene lost 9 bases, with 18 bases spanning the gap. CDR3 sequence (DNA): TGTGCCACCAGTGAGTCTTCGGCAGGGGTTGGTGAGCAGTTCTTC. This codes for CATSESSAGVGEQFF.

The chain carries TRBV27 and TRBJ1-2; D is uncertain. The CDR3 is made up of 14 amino acids. Germline V gives CDR1 MNHEY, CDR2 SMNVEV (reference sequence). V lost 1 base and J lost 7, with 13 bases in between. CDR3 loop: CASSLYRGDRGYTF. The CDR3 nucleotides read TGTGCCAGCAGTTTATATCGGGGTGACCGTGGCTACACCTTC.

The chain is built from TRBV11-2 and TRBJ2-2; 7 positions match TRBD2. The germline V gene encodes CDR1 SGHAT and CDR2 FQNNGV. V was clipped by 1 base and J by 7 bases; unmatched bases: 6. The CDR3 consists of 15 residues. CDR3 DNA sequence: TGTGCCAGCAGCTTAGTATGGGGACTAAACGGGGAGCTGTTTTTT. This gives the protein CASSLVWGLNGELFF.

As DNA, the CDR3 is TGTGCCAGCAGTATGGGGGTCCCCTACTCTGGAAACACCATATATTTT. Amino acids: CASSMGVPYSGNTIYF. V gene TRBV13 combines with J gene TRBJ1-3; D is possibly TRBD1 (5 bases). CDR1 and CDR2 (germline): PRHDT, FYEKMQ (reference sequence). V was shortened by 6 bases and J by 0 bases, with 15 bases between the two germline ends. The CDR3 runs 16 residues.

The rearrangement links TRBV2 to TRBJ1-6; no firm D call. Germline assignment: CDR1 SNHLY and CDR2 FYNNEI. V lost 4 bases to trimming and J lost 0 bases, with 13 bases between them. The CDR3 consists of 17 residues. This CDR3 is CASSVSALSSYNSPLHF. In DNA form, the CDR3 reads TGTGCCAGCAGTGTGTCAGCTCTGAGCTCCTATAATTCACCCCTCCACTTT.

This clone was seen once. The rearrangement joins TRBV7-9 to TRBJ1-2, with a tentative D call TRBD1 (5 bases). Trimming cost V 5 bases and J 7 bases, with 17 bases left between them. The CDR3 sequence is 14 residues long. Germline lookup yields CDR1 SEHNR and CDR2 FQNEAQ (reference sequence). The CDR3: CASSRGGGFGGYTF. CDR3 DNA: TGTGCCAGCAGCCGCGGTGGGGGATTTGGTGGCTACACCTTC.